This entry describes one TCR beta chain. As yet, its antigen is unknown. The sample belongs to a study of OX40 agonist ivuxolimab in advanced cancers. Study as a whole: Mean age about 60 years, range about 23 to 85; around 80% male. Overall study results and limits: Among the lowest peripheral clonal expansion occurred in 0.1-3.0 mg/kg partial responders. CD8+ T cells (on average) carried more expanded clones than CD4+ T cells.

The V and J ends lost 2 bases and 3 bases, in that order; junction bases with no gene match: 6. The CDR3 is 15 residues long. Germline assignment: CDR1 GTSNPN and CDR2 SVGIG (reference sequence). The protocol was immunoSEQ multiplex PCR, while the TCRdb copy is restricted to in-frame clones and leaves out a portion. Here the sample spans 65,000 or so clones, around 83% being singletons. The sample here was CD4+ or CD8+ T cells sorted from blood, taken in a trial of the OX40 agonist ivuxolimab. The chain employs TRBV30 and TRBJ1-3; 8 bases map to TRBD1. This receptor was identified in an adult with an advanced solid tumor such as melanoma, head and neck, liver or kidney cancer. The CDR3 DNA sequence: TGTGCCTGGAGTCTCGGGACAGGTTATGGAAACACCATATATTTT. Translating gives CAWSLGTGYGNTIYF. Filled out from reference TRBV30 and TRBJ1-3, the complete variable domain reads SQTIHQWPATLVQPVGSPLSLECTVEGTSNPNLYWYRQAAGRGLQLLFYSVGIGQISSEVPQNLSASRPQDRQFILSSKKLLLSDSGFYLCAWSLGTGYGNTIYFGEGSWLTVV.